The 5 T cell receptor beta chains in this list originate from one sample, sequenced in a study of blood T cells in healthy people across ages. A second PCR, run for roughly 7 to 11 cycles, used a sample-barcoded 5' primer plus a J-beta primer mix. One entry per CDR3 protein results from TCRdb running MiXCR on the 5' RACE reads. The sample has about 640,000 distinct CDR3 sequences; under 70% are singletons. Sequenced sample: blood. Source of these receptors: a man aged 55 to 69 in good health.

This clonotype has just one count. The chain links TRBV29-1 to TRBJ1-2; D possibly corresponds to TRBD1 (5 bases). Between the trimmed V and J ends, which lost 3 bases and 4 bases, there was a span of 12 bases. CDR1 is SQVTM, CDR2 ANQGSEA, per germline. The CDR3 totals 13 residues. CDR3 DNA sequence: TGCAGCGTTGACCCGGTCGGGGGCTATGGCTACACCTTC. This codes for CSVDPVGGYGYTF.

The genes are TRBV18 and TRBJ2-5, with D perhaps given as TRBD1 or TRBD2 (6 bases each). Between the trimmed V and J ends, which lost 6 bases and 5 bases, there was a span of 16 bases. Per the germline V gene, CDR1 is KGHSH and CDR2 is LQKENI. CDR3 size: 14 residues. CDR3 sequence: CASSIGGTAETQYF. The CDR3 DNA is TGTGCCAGCTCCATAGGGGGGACTGCGGAGACCCAGTACTTC.

V is TRBV5-4 and J is TRBJ2-5; TRBD2 matches 10 bases. J was trimmed by 5 bases and V by 8 bases; bases with no gene match: 6. CDR3 length: 13 amino acids. Germline V gives CDR1 SGHNT, CDR2 YYREEE (reference sequence). CDR3 protein: CASRASGGETQYF. CDR3 sequence (DNA): TGTGCCAGTCGGGCTAGCGGGGGTGAGACCCAGTACTTC.

The chain recombines TRBV4-2 with TRBJ1-1, with 8 bases matching TRBD1. After removal of 1 base from V and 5 bases from J, the junction contained 15 bases not matched to a gene. The CDR3 sequence is 18 residues long. Germline values: CDR1 LGHNA, CDR2 YNFKEQ. CDR3 in amino acids: CASSQVGRTGSRGTEAFF. CDR3 sequence (DNA): TGTGCCAGCAGCCAAGTTGGCCGGACAGGGTCGAGGGGGACTGAAGCTTTCTTT.

A few counts support this clonotype. The chain combines TRBV25-1 with TRBJ1-2; D gene ambiguous. CDR3 length equals 14 residues. CDR1 and CDR2 from the germline V gene are MGHDK and SYGVNS. V dropped 1 base and J dropped 7 bases, with 13 bases sitting between them. The CDR3 DNA sequence: TGTGCCAGCAGTGAATCGCTAGGGTACGGTGGCTACACCTTC. It encodes CASSESLGYGGYTF.